This T cell receptor beta chain was retrieved from a study of T cell changes during pregnancy in multiple sclerosis. Libraries were prepared by immunoSEQ multiplex PCR; TCRdb keeps only in-frame clonotypes and omits some of them. The sample has fewer than 85,000 clones, about 95% seen once; the top ten hold roughly 2.5%. V lost 1 base and J 2 bases, leaving 17 bases between the germline ends. There are 17 residues in the CDR3. Germline V gene lookup returns CDR1 SGHVS and CDR2 FQNEAQ. The source is a female donor with multiple sclerosis, enrolled in a pregnancy study. The chain employs TRBV7-8 and TRBJ2-5, with TRBD2 as a possible D gene (6 bases). The material was peripheral blood, obtained in the third trimester of pregnancy. The CDR3 bases are TGTGCCAGCAGCTTAGGGTATGGGACTCCCCCACAAGAGACCCAGTACTTC. This codes for CASSLGYGTPPQETQYF.